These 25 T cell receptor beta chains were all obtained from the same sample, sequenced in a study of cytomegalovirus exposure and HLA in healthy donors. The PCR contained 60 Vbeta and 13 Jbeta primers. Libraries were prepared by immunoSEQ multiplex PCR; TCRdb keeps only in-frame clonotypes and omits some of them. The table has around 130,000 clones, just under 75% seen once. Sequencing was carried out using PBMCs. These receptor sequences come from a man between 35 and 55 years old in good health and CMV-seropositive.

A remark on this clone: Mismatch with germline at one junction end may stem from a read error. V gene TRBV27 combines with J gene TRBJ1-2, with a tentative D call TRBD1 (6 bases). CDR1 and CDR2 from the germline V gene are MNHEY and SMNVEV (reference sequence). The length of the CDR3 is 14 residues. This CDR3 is CAGSFQGSGYGYTF. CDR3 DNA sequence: TGTGCCGGCAGTTTTCAGGGGTCGGGCTATGGCTACACCTTC.

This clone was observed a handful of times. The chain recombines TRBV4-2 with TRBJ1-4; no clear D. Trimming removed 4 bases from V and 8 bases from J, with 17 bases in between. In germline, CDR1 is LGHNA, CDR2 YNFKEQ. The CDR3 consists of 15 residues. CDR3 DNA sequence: TGTGCCAGCAGCCTGGTCGGGAGCATAGGAGAAAAACTGTTTTTT. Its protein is CASSLVGSIGEKLFF.

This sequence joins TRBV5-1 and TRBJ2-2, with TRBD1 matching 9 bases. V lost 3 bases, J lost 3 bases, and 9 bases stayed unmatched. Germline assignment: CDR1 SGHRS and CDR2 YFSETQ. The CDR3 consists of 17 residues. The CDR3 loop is CASSWTRQGGYTGELFF. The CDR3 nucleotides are TGCGCCAGCAGCTGGACTCGACAGGGGGGGTACACCGGGGAGCTGTTTTTT.

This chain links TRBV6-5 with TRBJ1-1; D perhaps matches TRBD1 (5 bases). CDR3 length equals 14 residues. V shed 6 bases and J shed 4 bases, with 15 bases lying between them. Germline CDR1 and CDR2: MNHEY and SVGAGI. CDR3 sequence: CASSHQGGATEAFF. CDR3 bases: TGTGCCAGCAGCCACCAGGGAGGGGCCACTGAAGCTTTCTTT.

In DNA form, the CDR3 reads TGTGCCAGCAGTGGAGTCCCTGGAAACACCATATATTTT. It translates to CASSGVPGNTIYF. The chain employs TRBV2 and TRBJ1-3; D ambiguous. The CDR3 is 13 residues long. V dropped 4 bases and J dropped 2 bases, with 6 bases sitting between them. Germline CDR1 is SNHLY and CDR2 is FYNNEI.

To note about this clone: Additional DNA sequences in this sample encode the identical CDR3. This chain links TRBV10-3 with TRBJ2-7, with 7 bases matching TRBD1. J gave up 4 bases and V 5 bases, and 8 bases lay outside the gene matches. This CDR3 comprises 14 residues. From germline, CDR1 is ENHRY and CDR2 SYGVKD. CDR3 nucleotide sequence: TGTGCCATCAGTTCCGGGACAGTCTCTTACGAGCAGTACTTC. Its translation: CAISSGTVSYEQYF.

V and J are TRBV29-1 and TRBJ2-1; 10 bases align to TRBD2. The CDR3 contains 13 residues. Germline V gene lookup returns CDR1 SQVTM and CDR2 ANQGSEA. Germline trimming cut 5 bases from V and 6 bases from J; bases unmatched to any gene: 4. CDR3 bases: TGCAGCGTTCTAGCGGGAGTAGGCAATGAGCAGTTCTTC. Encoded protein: CSVLAGVGNEQFF.

The CDR3 coding sequence is TGTGCCAGCAGTGAAATTACAGCTGAGGTGGGGGGGCTCTACAATGAGCAGTTCTTC. It yields the protein CASSEITAEVGGLYNEQFF. The rearrangement joins TRBV2 to TRBJ2-1; D might be TRBD2 (7 bases). The CDR3 covers 19 residues. Germline V gene data show CDR1 as SNHLY and CDR2 as FYNNEI. V was shortened by 2 bases and J by 3 bases, with 23 bases between the two germline ends. The full variable domain, with the rest looked up from reference TRBV2 and TRBJ2-1, is EPEVTQTPSHQVTQMGQEVILRCVPISNHLYFYWYRQILGQKVEFLVSFYNNEISEKSEIFDDQFSVERPDGSNFTLKIRSTKLEDSAMYFCASSEITAEVGGLYNEQFFGPGTRLTVL.

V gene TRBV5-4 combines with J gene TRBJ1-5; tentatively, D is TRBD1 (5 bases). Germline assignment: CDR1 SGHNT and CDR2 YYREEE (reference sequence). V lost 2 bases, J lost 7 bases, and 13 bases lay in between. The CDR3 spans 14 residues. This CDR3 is CASSLKGGAQPQHF. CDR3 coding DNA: TGTGCCAGCAGCTTAAAAGGCGGGGCGCAGCCCCAGCATTTT.

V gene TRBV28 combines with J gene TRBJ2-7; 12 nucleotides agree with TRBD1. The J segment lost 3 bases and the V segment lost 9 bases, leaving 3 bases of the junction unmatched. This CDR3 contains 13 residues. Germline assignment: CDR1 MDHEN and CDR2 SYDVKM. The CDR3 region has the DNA TGTGCCAGTGGGACAGGGGGCATCTACGAGCAGTACTTC. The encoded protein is CASGTGGIYEQYF.

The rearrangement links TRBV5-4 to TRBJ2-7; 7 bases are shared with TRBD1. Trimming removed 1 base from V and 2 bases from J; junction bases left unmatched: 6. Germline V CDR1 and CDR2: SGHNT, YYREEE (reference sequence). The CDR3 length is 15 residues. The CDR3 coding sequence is TGTGCCAGCAGCTTGAACCGGGACAGCACCTACGAGCAGTACTTC. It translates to CASSLNRDSTYEQYF. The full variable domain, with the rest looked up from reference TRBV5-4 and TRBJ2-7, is ETGVTQSPTHLIKTRGQQVTLRCSSQSGHNTVSWYQQALGQGPQFIFQYYREEENGRGNFPPRFSGLQFPNYSSELNVNALELDDSALYLCASSLNRDSTYEQYFGPGTRLTVT.

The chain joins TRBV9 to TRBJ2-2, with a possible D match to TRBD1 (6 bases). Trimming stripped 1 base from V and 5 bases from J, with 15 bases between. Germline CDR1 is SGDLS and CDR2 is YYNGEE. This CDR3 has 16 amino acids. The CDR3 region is CASSVSSDRYTGELFF. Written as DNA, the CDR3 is TGTGCCAGCAGCGTATCCAGCGACAGGTATACCGGGGAGCTGTTTTTT.

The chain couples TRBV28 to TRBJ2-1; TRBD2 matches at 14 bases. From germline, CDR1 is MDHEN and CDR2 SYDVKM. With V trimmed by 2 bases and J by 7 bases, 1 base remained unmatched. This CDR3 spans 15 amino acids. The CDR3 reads CASSLGLAGGNEQFF. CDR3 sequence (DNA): TGTGCCAGCAGTTTAGGACTAGCGGGAGGAAATGAGCAGTTCTTC.

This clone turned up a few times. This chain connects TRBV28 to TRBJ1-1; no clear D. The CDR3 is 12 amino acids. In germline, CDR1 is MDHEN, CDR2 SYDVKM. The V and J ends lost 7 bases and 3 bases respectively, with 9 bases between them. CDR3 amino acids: CASTSGDTEAFF. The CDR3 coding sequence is TGTGCCAGCACCTCGGGAGACACTGAAGCTTTCTTT.

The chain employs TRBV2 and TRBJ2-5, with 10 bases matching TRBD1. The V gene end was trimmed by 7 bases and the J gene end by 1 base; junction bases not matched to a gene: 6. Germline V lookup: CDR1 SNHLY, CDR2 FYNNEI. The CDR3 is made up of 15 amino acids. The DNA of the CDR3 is TGTGCCAGCACCAGGGACAGGGGTCCCCAAGAGACCCAGTACTTC. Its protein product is CASTRDRGPQETQYF.

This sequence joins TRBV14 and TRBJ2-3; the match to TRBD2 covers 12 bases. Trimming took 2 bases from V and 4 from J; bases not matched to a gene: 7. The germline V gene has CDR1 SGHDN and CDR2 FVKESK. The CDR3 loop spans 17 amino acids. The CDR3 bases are TGTGCCAGCAGCCAACTCCTAGCGGGAGGGGTCGCAGATACGCAGTATTTT. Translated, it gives CASSQLLAGGVADTQYF.

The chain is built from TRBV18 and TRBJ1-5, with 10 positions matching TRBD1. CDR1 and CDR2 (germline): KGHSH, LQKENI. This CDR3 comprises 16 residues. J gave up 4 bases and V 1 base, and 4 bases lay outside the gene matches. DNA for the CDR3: TGTGCCAGCTCACCACAAAGGACAGGGGGGAATCAGCCCCAGCATTTT. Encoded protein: CASSPQRTGGNQPQHF.

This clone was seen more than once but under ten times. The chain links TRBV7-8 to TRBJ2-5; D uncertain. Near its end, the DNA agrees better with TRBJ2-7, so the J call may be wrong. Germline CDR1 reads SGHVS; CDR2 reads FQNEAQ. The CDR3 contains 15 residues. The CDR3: CASSSRRLVGYEQYF. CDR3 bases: TGTGCCAGCAGCTCGCGACGGCTAGTCGGTTACGAGCAGTACTTC.

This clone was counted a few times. Written as DNA, the CDR3 is TGTGCTAGTGCCGCGGGACAGCATTATCAGCCCCAGCATTTT. This sequence encodes CASAAGQHYQPQHF. V and J are TRBV12-5 and TRBJ1-5, with 7 positions matching TRBD1. V lost 7 bases to trimming and J lost 5 bases; unmatched junction nucleotides: 8. The CDR3 runs 14 residues. Germline V lookup: CDR1 LGHNT, CDR2 FRNRAP.

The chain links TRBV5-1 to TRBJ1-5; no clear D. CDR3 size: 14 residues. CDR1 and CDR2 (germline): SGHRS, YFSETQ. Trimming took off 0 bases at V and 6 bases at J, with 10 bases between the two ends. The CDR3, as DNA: TGCGCCAGCAGCTTGGAAGTTTCGGGTCAGCCCCAGCATTTT. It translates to CASSLEVSGQPQHF.

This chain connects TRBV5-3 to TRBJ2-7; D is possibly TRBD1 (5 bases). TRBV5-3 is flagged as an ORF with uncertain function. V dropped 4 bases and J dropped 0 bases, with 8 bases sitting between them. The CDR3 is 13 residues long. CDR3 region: CARSHRPSYEQYF. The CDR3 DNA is TGTGCCAGAAGCCACAGGCCCTCCTACGAGCAGTACTTC.

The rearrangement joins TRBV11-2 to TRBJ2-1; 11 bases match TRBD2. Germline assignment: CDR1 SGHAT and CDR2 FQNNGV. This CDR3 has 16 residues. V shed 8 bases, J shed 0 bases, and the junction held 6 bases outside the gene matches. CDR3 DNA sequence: TGTGCCAGCTTACCCCTAGCGGGGGGCTCCTACAATGAGCAGTTCTTC. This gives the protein CASLPLAGGSYNEQFF. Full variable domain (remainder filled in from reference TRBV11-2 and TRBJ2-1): EAGVAQSPRYKIIEKRQSVAFWCNPISGHATLYWYQQILGQGPKLLIQFQNNGVVDDSQLPKDRFSAERLKGVDSTLKIQPAKLEDSAVYLCASLPLAGGSYNEQFFGPGTRLTVL.

The CDR3 loop reads CASKGQGNTEAFF. CDR3 sequence (DNA): TGTGCCAGCAAGGGACAGGGGAACACTGAAGCTTTCTTT. The chain recombines TRBV2 with TRBJ1-1; 9 bases agree with TRBD1. Germline CDR1 reads SNHLY; CDR2 reads FYNNEI. CDR3 length: 13 residues. The V segment lost 7 bases and the J segment 1 base; nucleotides outside the gene matches: 1. Complete variable domain (other parts from reference TRBV2 and TRBJ1-1): EPEVTQTPSHQVTQMGQEVILRCVPISNHLYFYWYRQILGQKVEFLVSFYNNEISEKSEIFDDQFSVERPDGSNFTLKIRSTKLEDSAMYFCASKGQGNTEAFFGQGTRLTVV.

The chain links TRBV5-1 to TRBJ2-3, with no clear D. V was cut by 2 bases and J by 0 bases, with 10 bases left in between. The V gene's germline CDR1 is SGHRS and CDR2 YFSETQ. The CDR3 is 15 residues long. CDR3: CASSFSGSSTDTQYF. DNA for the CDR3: TGCGCCAGCAGCTTTTCAGGTTCTAGCACAGATACGCAGTATTTT.

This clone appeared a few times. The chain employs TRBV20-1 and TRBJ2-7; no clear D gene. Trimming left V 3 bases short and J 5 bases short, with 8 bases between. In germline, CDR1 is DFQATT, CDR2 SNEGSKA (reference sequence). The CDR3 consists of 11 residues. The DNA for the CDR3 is TGCAGTGCTAGCCCCCTAAACGAGCAGTACTTC. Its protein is CSASPLNEQYF.